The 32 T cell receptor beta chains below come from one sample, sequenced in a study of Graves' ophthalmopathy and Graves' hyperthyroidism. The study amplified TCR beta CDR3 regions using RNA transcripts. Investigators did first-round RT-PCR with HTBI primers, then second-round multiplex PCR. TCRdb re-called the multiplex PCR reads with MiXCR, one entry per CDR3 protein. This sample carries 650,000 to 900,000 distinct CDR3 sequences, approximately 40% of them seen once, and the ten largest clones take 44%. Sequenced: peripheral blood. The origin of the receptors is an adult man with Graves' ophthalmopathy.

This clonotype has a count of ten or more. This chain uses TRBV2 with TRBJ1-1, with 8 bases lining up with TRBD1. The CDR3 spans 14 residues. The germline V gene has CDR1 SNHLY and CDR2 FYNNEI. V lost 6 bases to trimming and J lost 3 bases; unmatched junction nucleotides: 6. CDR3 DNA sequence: TGTGCCAGCAGGGTCGGACAGGGCGACACTGAAGCTTTCTTT. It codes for CASRVGQGDTEAFF.

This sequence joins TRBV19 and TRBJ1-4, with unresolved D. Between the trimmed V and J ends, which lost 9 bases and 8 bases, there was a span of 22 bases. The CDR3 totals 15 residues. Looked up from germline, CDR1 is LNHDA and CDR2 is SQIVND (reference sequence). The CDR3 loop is CASHGRPSKAEKLFF. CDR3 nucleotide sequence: TGTGCCAGCCACGGACGGCCATCCAAGGCGGAAAAACTGTTTTTT.

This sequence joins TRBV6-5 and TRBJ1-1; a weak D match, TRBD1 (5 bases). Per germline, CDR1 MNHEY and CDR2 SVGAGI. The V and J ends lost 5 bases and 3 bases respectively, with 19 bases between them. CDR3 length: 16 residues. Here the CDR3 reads CASSEMLVKGYTEAFF. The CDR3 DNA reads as TGTGCCAGCAGTGAAATGTTGGTAAAGGGGTACACTGAAGCTTTCTTT.

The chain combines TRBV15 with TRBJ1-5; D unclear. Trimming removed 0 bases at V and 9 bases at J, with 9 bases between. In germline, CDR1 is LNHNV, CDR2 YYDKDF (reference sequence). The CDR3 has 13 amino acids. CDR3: CATSREDGLPQHF. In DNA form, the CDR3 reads TGTGCCACCAGCAGAGAGGATGGATTGCCCCAGCATTTT.

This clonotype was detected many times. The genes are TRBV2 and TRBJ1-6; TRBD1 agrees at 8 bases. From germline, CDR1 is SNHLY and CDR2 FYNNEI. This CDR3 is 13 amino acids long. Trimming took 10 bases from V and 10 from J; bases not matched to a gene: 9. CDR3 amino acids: CAIKTGVGSPLHF. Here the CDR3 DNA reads TGTGCCATCAAGACAGGGGTAGGATCACCCCTCCACTTT.

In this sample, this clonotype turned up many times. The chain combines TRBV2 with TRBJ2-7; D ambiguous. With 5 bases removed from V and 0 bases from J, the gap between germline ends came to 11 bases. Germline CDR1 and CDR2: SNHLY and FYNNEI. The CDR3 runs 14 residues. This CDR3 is CASSRNPSSYEQYF. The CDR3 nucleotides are TGTGCCAGCAGTAGAAACCCGAGCTCCTACGAGCAGTACTTC. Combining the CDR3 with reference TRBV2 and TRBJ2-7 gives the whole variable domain EPEVTQTPSHQVTQMGQEVILRCVPISNHLYFYWYRQILGQKVEFLVSFYNNEISEKSEIFDDQFSVERPDGSNFTLKIRSTKLEDSAMYFCASSRNPSSYEQYFGPGTRLTVT.

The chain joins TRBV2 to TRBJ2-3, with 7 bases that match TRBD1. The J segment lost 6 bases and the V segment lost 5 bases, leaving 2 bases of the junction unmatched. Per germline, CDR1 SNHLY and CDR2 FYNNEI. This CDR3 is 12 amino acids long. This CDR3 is CASSTGADTQYF. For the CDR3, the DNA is TGTGCCAGCAGTACAGGGGCGGATACGCAGTATTTT.

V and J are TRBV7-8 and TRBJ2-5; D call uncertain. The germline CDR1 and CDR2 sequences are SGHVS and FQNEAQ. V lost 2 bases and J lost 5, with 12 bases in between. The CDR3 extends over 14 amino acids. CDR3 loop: CASSLSRIMETQYF. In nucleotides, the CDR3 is TGTGCCAGCAGCTTATCGAGGATTATGGAGACCCAGTACTTC.

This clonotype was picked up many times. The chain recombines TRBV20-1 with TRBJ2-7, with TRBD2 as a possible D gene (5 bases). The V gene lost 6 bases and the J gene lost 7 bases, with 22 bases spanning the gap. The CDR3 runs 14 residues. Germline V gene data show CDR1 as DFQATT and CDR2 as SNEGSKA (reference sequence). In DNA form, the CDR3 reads TGCAGTGCCCTAGGACTCGCGGTAGTGTCGGAGCAGTACTTC. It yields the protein CSALGLAVVSEQYF.

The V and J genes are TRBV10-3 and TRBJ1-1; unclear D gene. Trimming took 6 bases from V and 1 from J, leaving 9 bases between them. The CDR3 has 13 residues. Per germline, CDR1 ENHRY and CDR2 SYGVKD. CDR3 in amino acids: CAISYTRNTEAFF. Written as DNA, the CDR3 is TGTGCCATCAGCTACACTAGGAACACTGAAGCTTTCTTT.

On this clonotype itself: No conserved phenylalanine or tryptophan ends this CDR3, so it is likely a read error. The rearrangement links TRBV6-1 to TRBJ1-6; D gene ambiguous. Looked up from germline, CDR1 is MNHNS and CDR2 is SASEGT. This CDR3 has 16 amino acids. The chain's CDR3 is CASSGRTAPGNSPLHL. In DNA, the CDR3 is TGCGCCAGCAGTGGGCGGACGGCCCCAGGCAATTCACCCCTCCACCTT.

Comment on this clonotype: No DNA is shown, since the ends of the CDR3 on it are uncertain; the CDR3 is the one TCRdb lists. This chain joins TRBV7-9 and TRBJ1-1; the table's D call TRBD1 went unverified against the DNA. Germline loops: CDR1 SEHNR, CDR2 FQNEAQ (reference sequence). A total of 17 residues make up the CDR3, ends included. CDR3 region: CASSSSTGRTIYFEAFF.

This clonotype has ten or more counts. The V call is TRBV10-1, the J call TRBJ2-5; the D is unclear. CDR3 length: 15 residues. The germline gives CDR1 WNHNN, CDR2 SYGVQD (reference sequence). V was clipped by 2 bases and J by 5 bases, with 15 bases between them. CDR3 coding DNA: TGCGCCAGCAGTGAGGGAGCTAAGAGCCCCGAGACCCAGTACTTC. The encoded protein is CASSEGAKSPETQYF.

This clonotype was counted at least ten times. Here the CDR3 reads CASSEGWNSPLHF. In DNA, the CDR3 is TGTGCCAGCTCGGAGGGCTGGAATTCACCCCTCCACTTT. V gene TRBV7-9 combines with J gene TRBJ1-6, with D unresolved. The CDR3 totals 13 residues. Germline assignment: CDR1 SEHNR and CDR2 FQNEAQ (reference sequence). V was cut by 8 bases and J by 7 bases, with 12 bases left in between.

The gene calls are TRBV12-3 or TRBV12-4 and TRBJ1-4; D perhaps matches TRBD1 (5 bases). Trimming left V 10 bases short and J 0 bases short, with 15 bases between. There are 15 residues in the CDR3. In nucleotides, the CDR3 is TGTGCCACCTTACTCCGGGGCCCAACTAATGAAAAACTGTTTTTT. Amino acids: CATLLRGPTNEKLFF.

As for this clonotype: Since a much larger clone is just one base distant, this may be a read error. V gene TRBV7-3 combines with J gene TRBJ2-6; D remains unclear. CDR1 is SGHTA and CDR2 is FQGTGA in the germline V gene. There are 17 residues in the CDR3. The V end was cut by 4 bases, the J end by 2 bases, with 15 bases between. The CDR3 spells CASSSPDERAGANVLTF. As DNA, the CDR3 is TGTGCCAGCAGCTCCCCGGACGAACGCGCTGGGGCCAACGTCCTGACTTTC.

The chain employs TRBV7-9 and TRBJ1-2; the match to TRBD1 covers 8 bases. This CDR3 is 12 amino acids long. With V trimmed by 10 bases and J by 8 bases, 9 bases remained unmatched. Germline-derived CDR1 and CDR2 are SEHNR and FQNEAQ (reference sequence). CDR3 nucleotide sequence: TGTGCCATCACTGGAGACAGGGGCGGCTACACCTTC. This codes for CAITGDRGGYTF. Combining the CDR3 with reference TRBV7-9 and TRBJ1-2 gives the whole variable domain DTGVSQNPRHKITKRGQNVTFRCDPISEHNRLYWYRQTLGQGPEFLTYFQNEAQLEKSRLLSDRFSAERPKGSFSTLEIQRTEQGDSAMYLCAITGDRGGYTFGSGTRLTVV.

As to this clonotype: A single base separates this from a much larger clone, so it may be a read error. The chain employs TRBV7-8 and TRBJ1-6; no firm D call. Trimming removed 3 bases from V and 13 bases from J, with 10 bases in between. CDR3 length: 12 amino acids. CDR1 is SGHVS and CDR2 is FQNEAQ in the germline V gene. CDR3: CASSLAREPLHF. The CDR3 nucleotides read TGTGCCAGCAGCTTGGCCCGGGAGCCCCTCCACTTT.

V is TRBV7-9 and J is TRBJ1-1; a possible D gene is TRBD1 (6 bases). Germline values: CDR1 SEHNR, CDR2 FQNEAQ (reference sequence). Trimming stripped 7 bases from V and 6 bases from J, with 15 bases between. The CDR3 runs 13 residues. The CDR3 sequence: CASKMMQGSEAFF. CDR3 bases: TGTGCCAGCAAAATGATGCAGGGGTCTGAAGCTTTCTTT.

CDR3 sequence (DNA): TGTGCCAGCAGTTACCCTGGGGGGCAAGGCGGGGAGCTGTTTTTT. Protein sequence: CASSYPGGQGGELFF. The rearrangement links TRBV25-1 to TRBJ2-2; D possibly uses TRBD1 or TRBD2 (6 bases each). The germline gives CDR1 MGHDK, CDR2 SYGVNS. The CDR3 contains 15 residues. Trimming removed 5 bases from V and 7 bases from J, with 17 bases in between. Drawing the rest from reference TRBV25-1 and TRBJ2-2, the complete variable domain is EADIYQTPRYLVIGTGKKITLECSQTMGHDKMYWYQQDPGMELHLIHYSYGVNSTEKGDLSSESTVSRIRTEHFPLTLESARPSHTSQYLCASSYPGGQGGELFFGEGSRLTVL.

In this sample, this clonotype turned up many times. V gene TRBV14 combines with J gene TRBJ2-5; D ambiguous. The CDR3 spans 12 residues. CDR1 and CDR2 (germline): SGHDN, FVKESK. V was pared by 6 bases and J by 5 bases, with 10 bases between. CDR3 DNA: TGTGCCAGCAGTAGGATTCGGGAGACCCAGTACTTC. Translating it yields CASSRIRETQYF.

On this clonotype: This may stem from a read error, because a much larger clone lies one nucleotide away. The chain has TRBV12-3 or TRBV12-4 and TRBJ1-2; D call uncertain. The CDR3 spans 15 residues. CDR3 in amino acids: CASSFGYGLDDGHTF. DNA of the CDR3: TGTGCCAGCAGTTTCGGTTACGGCCTGGACGATGGCCACACCTTC.

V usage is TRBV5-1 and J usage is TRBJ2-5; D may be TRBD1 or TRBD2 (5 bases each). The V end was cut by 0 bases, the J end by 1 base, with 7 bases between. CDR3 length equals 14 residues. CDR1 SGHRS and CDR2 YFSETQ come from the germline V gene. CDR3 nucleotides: TGCGCCAGCAGCTTGGGGGACCCCCAAGAGACCCAGTACTTC. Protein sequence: CASSLGDPQETQYF. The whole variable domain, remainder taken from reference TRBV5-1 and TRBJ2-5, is KAGVTQTPRYLIKTRGQQVTLSCSPISGHRSVSWYQQTPGQGLQFLFEYFSETQRNKGNFPGRFSGRQFSNSRSEMNVSTLELGDSALYLCASSLGDPQETQYFGPGTRLLVL.

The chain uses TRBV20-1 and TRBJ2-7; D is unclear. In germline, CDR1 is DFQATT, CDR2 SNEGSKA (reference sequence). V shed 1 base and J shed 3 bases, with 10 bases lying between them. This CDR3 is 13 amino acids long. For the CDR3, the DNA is TGCAGTGCTAGAGGGGAAGTTAACTACGAGCAGTACTTC. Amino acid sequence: CSARGEVNYEQYF.

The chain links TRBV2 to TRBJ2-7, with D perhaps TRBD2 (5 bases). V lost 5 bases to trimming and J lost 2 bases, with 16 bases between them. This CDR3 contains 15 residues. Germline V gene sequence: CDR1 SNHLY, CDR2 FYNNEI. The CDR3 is CASSTEAFVPYEQYF. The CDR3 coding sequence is TGTGCCAGCAGTACGGAGGCATTCGTCCCCTACGAGCAGTACTTC.

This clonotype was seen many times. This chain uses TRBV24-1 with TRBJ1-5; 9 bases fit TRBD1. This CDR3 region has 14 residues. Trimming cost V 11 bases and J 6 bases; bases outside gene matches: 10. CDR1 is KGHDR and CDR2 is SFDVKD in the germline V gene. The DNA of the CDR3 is TGTGCCAGCAGCTTAGGACAGGGGAGTCAGCCCCAGCATTTT. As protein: CASSLGQGSQPQHF.

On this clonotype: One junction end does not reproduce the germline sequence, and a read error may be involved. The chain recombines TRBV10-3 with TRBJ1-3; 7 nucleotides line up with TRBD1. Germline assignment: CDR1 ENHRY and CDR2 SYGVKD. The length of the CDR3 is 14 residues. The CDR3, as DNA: TGTGCCAGCAGTGCGACAGGGTTTGGAAACACCATATATTTT. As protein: CASSATGFGNTIYF.

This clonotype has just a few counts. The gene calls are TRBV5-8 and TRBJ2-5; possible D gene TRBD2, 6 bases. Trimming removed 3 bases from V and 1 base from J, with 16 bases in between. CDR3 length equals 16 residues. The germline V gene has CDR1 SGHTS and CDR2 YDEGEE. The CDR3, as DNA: TGTGCCAGCAGCTCCGGGTACAGGAGGGCCCAAGAGACCCAGTACTTC. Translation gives CASSSGYRRAQETQYF.

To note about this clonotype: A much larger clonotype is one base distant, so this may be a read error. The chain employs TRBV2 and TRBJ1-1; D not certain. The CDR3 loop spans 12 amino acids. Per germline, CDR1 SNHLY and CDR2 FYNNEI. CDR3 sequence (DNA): TGTGTCAGCAGTGTTTCAAGATATGAAGCTTTCTTT. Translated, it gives CVSSVSRYEAFF.

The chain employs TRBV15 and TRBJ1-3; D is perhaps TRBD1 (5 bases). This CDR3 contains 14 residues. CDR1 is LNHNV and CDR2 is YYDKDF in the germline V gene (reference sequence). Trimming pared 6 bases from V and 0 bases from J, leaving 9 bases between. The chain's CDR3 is CATSPGDSGNTIYF. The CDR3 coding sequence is TGTGCCACCAGTCCGGGGGACTCTGGAAACACCATATATTTT.

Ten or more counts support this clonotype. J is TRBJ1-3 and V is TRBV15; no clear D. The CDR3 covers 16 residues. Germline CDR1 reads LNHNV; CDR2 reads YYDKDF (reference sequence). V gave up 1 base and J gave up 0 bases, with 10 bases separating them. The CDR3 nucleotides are TGTGCCACCAGCAGAGGTACCACCTACTCTGGAAACACCATATATTTT. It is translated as CATSRGTTYSGNTIYF.

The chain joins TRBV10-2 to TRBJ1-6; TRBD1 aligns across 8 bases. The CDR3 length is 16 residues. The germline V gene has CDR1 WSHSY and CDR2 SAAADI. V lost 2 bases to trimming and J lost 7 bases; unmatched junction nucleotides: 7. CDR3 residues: CASSEPRTGNNSPLHF. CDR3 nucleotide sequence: TGCGCCAGCAGTGAGCCCCGGACAGGGAACAATTCACCCCTCCACTTT.